The source of this T cell receptor beta chain is a study of shared clonotypes between healthy human individuals (dated by TCRdb to 2019 to 2021). With respect to the entire study: Three men and a couple of women, aged 18 to 49 years, made up the cohort. Each donor's leukapheresis produced roughly between roughly 0.85 and 10 billion PBMCs. Different laboratories and diverse techniques were used to prepare libraries and sequence TCR repertoires, to increase sequencing depth and limit assay-specific biases. For each donor, CD4 naive and CD4 memory were each run on three plates, CD8 naive on two plates, and CD8 memory on one plate. The study deeply sequenced blood TCR repertoires of about 5 healthy adults to estimate repertoire size and the extent of clonotype sharing between individuals.

TCR CDR3 regions were amplified from genomic DNA by multiplex PCR using the deep immunoSEQ assay. Extracted genomic DNA from each cell subset was spread evenly across all wells of several immunoSEQ 96-well plates, with each plate serving as a replicate. For sorted subsets, roughly 0.2 ug genomic DNA, equal to 30,000 to 35,000 T cell genomes, was loaded into each replicate PCR. The purified libraries were quantified using a Qubit 3.0 fluorometer, sized with a Bioanalyzer 2100, and then quantified again using the KAPA Library Quantification kit. A separate single-read 150-cycle Illumina NextSeq 550 flow cell was used to sequence each immunoSEQ 96-well plate. For the original study's pipeline: Because only junctional sequences without quality scores were contained in the immunoSEQ output, filtering matching that applied to full-length reads could not be performed. To assign V/J genes and CDR3, sequences were annotated against IMGT germline references using PyIR, a Python wrapper for IgBLAST v1.9. Reads were removed for weak V/J assignments (E-value above 1e-6), missing CDR3, stop codons, out-of-frame junctions, or ambiguous translated residues. V3J clonotypes were defined as sequences sharing the same inferred V gene, J gene, and CDR3 amino acid sequence. Percentage overlap between repertoires was calculated by dividing the number of shared unique clonotypes by the size of the smaller repertoire. RTK rarefaction, the Chao1 estimator, and Recon v2.1 estimates of unobserved clonotypes were used to assess repertoire richness. For all TCRbeta clonotypes obtained by the gDNA method from a few donors, generation probabilities were computed with OLGA. TCRdb re-hosts the immuneACCESS table, in-frame sequences only. Its copies lack some clones; in the studies checked, an unresolved V gene accounts for under half of them, and the cause for the rest is not known. D and trimming come from the DNA, and the V and J calls and clone size come from that table. For this sample the table gives approximately 1.5 million clones, of which approximately 98.5% were detected only once. 0.3% to 0.45% of the sample is taken by the ten largest.

Turning to this clone: Its antigen target is currently unknown. The sample holds no much larger clone one base away, and base qualities are not on file.

Results and caveats for the whole study, not just this receptor: Sampling was restricted to blood, and TCR repertoires in tissue are likely to differ from TCR repertoires in blood. The genetic and exposure-history diversity represented was limited by the small number of donors. Based on pairwise subsampling, the degree of clonotype sharing among donors was expected to be affected by sequencing depth. Even with the large sequencing depth, rarefaction of the sorted-subset datasets indicated that sequencing was incomplete. Higher generation probabilities were observed for clonotypes shared by all four sorted-subset donors than for non-shared clonotypes. Naive subsets generally had larger estimated clonotype richness than memory subsets did. When a few donors were compared, the shared fraction of clonotypes was around 5% for naive CD4, around 3.6% for naive CD8, roughly 2.5% for memory CD4, and 0.4% for memory CD8.

The donors were healthy, HIV-negative adults who had no recently reported acute infections or vaccinations. Every donor was a Caucasian adult residing in Nashville, Tennessee, USA. CD4+ T cells were enriched through magnetic negative selection, after which naive cells were positively selected on CD45RA and the remaining negative fraction served as the memory subset. Blood was obtained by leukapheresis, after which PBMCs were separated by Ficoll-Histopaque density gradient centrifugation and cryopreserved in liquid nitrogen vapor phase. Analytical flow cytometry was used to check the purity and quantity of each magnetically sorted T cell population. From each sorted fraction, genomic DNA was isolated and quantified by UV absorbance on a Nanodrop 2000c. Taken from the germline V gene, the CDR1 and CDR2 loops are SGDLS and YYNGEE. The CDR3 contains 15 residues, cysteine and phenylalanine counted. The kept DNA is CDR3 alone, 45 bases in frame from the first base. Cut back by 3 bases and 3 bases, the V and J ends lie 16 bases apart.

The TCR comes from a young man in good health. The V and J genes are TRBV9 and TRBJ2-7; no confident D gene assignment can be made. Sequencing was performed on naive CD4+ T cells sorted from blood. What this sample's cell subset or site label stands for: CD45RA+ positively selected. Read as DNA, the sequence is TGTGCCAGCAGCGCCAATCCCGGACCGGTCTACGAGCAGTACTTC. Translated, it gives CASSANPGPVYEQYF.